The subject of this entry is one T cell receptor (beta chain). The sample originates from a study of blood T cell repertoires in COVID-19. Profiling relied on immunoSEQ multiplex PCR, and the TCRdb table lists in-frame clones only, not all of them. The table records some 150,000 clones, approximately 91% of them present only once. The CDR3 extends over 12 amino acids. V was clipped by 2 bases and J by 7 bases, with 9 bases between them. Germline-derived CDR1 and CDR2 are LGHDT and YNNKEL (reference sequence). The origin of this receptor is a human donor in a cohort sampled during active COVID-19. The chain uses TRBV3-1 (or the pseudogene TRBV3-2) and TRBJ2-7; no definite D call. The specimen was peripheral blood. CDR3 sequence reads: CASSQSSMEQYF. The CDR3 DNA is TGTGCCAGCAGCCAAAGCTCGATGGAGCAGTACTTC.